Each of the 13 T cell receptor beta chains below was sequenced from the same sample in a study. TCRdb re-called the 5' RACE reads through MiXCR, storing one row per CDR3 protein. The sample lists a few thousand distinct CDR3 sequences, roughly three fifths occurring once. Material: naive CD4+ T cells sorted from blood. Subset meaning: naive CD4+ T cells, CD4+CD45RA+CD25-. These receptors were taken from a female donor with breast cancer.

The chain carries TRBV7-8 and TRBJ2-1; 9 nucleotides match TRBD2. This CDR3 comprises 14 residues. The V and J ends lost 1 base and 6 bases, in that order; junction bases with no gene match: 1. The germline V gene has CDR1 SGHVS and CDR2 FQNEAQ. CDR3 amino acids: CASSLGGRGNEQFF. The CDR3 coding sequence is TGTGCCAGCAGCTTAGGCGGGAGGGGCAATGAGCAGTTCTTC.

A word on this clonotype: One end of the junction fails to match germline, which may point to a read error. The J gene is TRBJ2-1, the V gene TRBV25-1, with D perhaps TRBD1 (6 bases). Germline lookup yields CDR1 MGHDK and CDR2 SYGVNS. The CDR3 has 14 amino acids. The CDR3 is CASSEGASYNEQLF. Here the CDR3 DNA reads TGTGCCAGCAGTGAGGGGGCCTCCTACAATGAGCAGCTCTTC.

This chain joins TRBV30 and TRBJ2-7; D is perhaps TRBD1 (5 bases). The CDR3 extends over 11 amino acids. Germline CDR1 and CDR2: GTSNPN and SVGIG (reference sequence). V was shortened by 3 bases and J by 4 bases, with 7 bases between the two germline ends. Here the CDR3 DNA reads TGTGCCTGGAGAGACAGATACGAGCAGTACTTC. It yields the protein CAWRDRYEQYF.

This clonotype was detected once. V and J are TRBV7-9 and TRBJ1-2, with a weak D call TRBD1 (6 bases). The CDR3 totals 17 residues. With 5 bases removed from V and 7 bases from J, the gap between germline ends came to 26 bases. Germline V lookup: CDR1 SEHNR, CDR2 FQNEAQ (reference sequence). As DNA, the CDR3 is TGTGCCAGCAGCCCGCTTAGCCCGACAGGCCCTGTGGGTGGCTACACCTTC. The encoded protein is CASSPLSPTGPVGGYTF.

V and J are TRBV21-1 and TRBJ2-5. TRBV21-1 is termed a pseudogene. The CDR3 has 11 residues. This CDR3 reads CASSKLGTQYF. In nucleotides, the CDR3 is TGTGCCAGCAGCAAATTAGGGACCCAGTACTTC.

This clonotype occurred a few times. The gene calls are TRBV20-1 and TRBJ2-1; 13 bases match TRBD2. The CDR3 is 16 residues long. CDR1 and CDR2 from the germline V gene are DFQATT and SNEGSKA (reference sequence). V lost 0 bases to trimming and J lost 6 bases; unmatched junction nucleotides: 5. Written as DNA, the CDR3 is TGCAGTGCTAGAGATTTTACTAGCGGGAGGGTCAATGAGCAGTTCTTC. The encoded protein is CSARDFTSGRVNEQFF.

The rearrangement uses TRBV30 and TRBJ2-7, with 8 nucleotides matching TRBD1. The DNA end is a closer match to TRBJ2-1, so the J assignment may be wrong. There are 11 residues in the CDR3. Germline V CDR1 and CDR2: GTSNPN, SVGIG (reference sequence). The CDR3: CAWDRGYEQFF. CDR3 nucleotides: TGTGCCTGGGACAGGGGCTATGAGCAGTTCTTC.

The rearrangement uses TRBV30 and TRBJ2-1; TRBD1 is a possible D gene (6 bases). CDR3 length equals 14 residues. Trimming took 4 bases from V and 6 from J, leaving 16 bases between them. Germline CDR1 is GTSNPN and CDR2 is SVGIG (reference sequence). The CDR3 DNA reads as TGTGCCTGGATGGGGGCGCGGGCAGTCAATGAGCAGTTCTTC. Translated, it gives CAWMGARAVNEQFF.

The chain employs TRBV20-1 and TRBJ1-2; 12 bases match TRBD1. CDR3 length equals 14 residues. Germline CDR1 DFQATT, CDR2 SNEGSKA (reference sequence). J lost 7 bases, V lost 1 base, and 4 bases had no gene match. CDR3 DNA sequence: TGCAGTGCTAGAGCCGGGACAGGGGGCGGTGGCTACACCTTC. As protein: CSARAGTGGGGYTF.

The chain joins TRBV20-1 to TRBJ2-1, with 8 bases lining up with TRBD2. Germline CDR1 and CDR2: DFQATT and SNEGSKA (reference sequence). The V segment lost 6 bases and the J segment 2 bases; nucleotides outside the gene matches: 3. This CDR3 contains 13 residues. The CDR3 DNA reads TGCAGTGCCCGGGGGGGTGCCTACAATGAGCAGTTCTTC. It encodes CSARGGAYNEQFF.

The gene calls are TRBV6-5 and TRBJ1-1; D is undetermined. Germline CDR1 MNHEY, CDR2 SVGAGI. The CDR3 spans 13 residues. V lost 7 bases and J lost 1, with 10 bases in between. For the CDR3, the DNA is TGTGCCAGCACCAAGCAGAGGAACACTGAAGCTTTCTTT. This translates into CASTKQRNTEAFF.

The chain joins TRBV6-5 to TRBJ1-6; 9 nucleotides agree with TRBD1. The junction had 6 bases not matched to a gene; V was cut back by 6 bases and J by 9 bases. The CDR3 runs to 14 residues. Germline-derived CDR1 and CDR2 are MNHEY and SVGAGI. CDR3: CASSKDRGGSPLHF. Written as DNA, the CDR3 is TGTGCCAGCAGCAAGGACAGGGGAGGTTCACCCCTCCACTTT.

There are a few counts of this clonotype. J is TRBJ2-7 and V is TRBV28, with TRBD2 matching over 13 bases. Per the germline V gene, CDR1 is MDHEN and CDR2 is SYDVKM. V lost 5 bases and J lost 6; bases outside the gene matches: 7. The CDR3 length is 15 residues. The CDR3 loop reads CASSRPGLAGFEQYV. The CDR3 nucleotides read TGTGCCAGCAGTCGTCCGGGACTAGCGGGATTCGAGCAGTACGTC.